This T cell receptor (beta chain) appears in the sequencing data of a study of vaccination effects on CD4 cells after COVID-19. Upon completion of more than 9 days in culture, CD4+ T cells were isolated. Measured with immunoSEQ multiplex PCR; TCRdb has only the in-frame clones, and not every one. In the table there are some 31,000 clones, around two thirds of which are singletons. Germline lookup yields CDR1 KGHDR and CDR2 SFDVKD. This CDR3 region has 19 residues. V shed 4 bases and J shed 3 bases, with 25 bases lying between them. For this clone: Its antigen is not known.

The genes are TRBV24-1 and TRBJ2-3, with D maybe TRBD1 (6 bases). The sample consisted of CD4+ T cells from PBMCs cultured without peptide, taken before COVID-19 vaccination. This clonotype was obtained from a human donor who received a COVID-19 vaccine. CDR3 loop: CATSDPTEPTGFGTDTQYF. CDR3 in DNA: TGTGCCACCAGTGACCCAACAGAACCTACAGGGTTTGGGACAGATACGCAGTATTTT.